What follows are 21 T cell receptor beta chains derived from one specimen sequenced in a study of shared clonotypes between healthy human individuals. Clones were read by immunoSEQ multiplex PCR, and TCRdb kept only the in-frame ones, dropping some. The data show a few million clones, around 90% seen once. Input material: naive CD4+ T cells sorted from blood. The subset denotes: CD45RA+ positively selected. These receptors were collected from a man aged 18-30 years in good health.

V and J are TRBV28 and TRBJ1-2; 7 bases map to TRBD1. Germline V gene sequence: CDR1 MDHEN, CDR2 SYDVKM. The CDR3 has 16 residues. Germline trimming cut 4 bases from V and 4 bases from J; bases unmatched to any gene: 12. CDR3 loop: CASSSREGASLYGYTF. CDR3 DNA: TGTGCCAGCAGTTCTCGGGAGGGGGCGAGTCTCTATGGCTACACCTTC.

CDR3 nucleotides: TGTGCCAGCCGAGCACTAGCGGGAGGCACAGATACGCAGTATTTT. It is translated as CASRALAGGTDTQYF. The rearrangement uses TRBV6-6 and TRBJ2-3; 11 bases fit TRBD2. Germline V lookup: CDR1 MNHNY, CDR2 SVGAGI (reference sequence). Trimming cost V 8 bases and J 1 base; bases outside gene matches: 5. The CDR3 is made up of 15 amino acids.

CDR3 region: CASSIKDYPSTDTQYF. CDR3 DNA sequence: TGTGCCAGTAGTATTAAGGACTACCCTAGCACAGATACGCAGTATTTT. The chain joins TRBV19 to TRBJ2-3; D might be TRBD2 (6 bases). The V and J ends lost 3 bases and 0 bases respectively, with 13 bases between them. The length of the CDR3 is 16 residues. The V gene's germline CDR1 is LNHDA and CDR2 SQIVND (reference sequence).

The chain recombines TRBV7-2 with TRBJ2-5; a possible D gene is TRBD2 (6 bases). CDR3 size: 17 residues. Trimming took off 1 base at V and 3 bases at J, with 18 bases between the two ends. Germline assignment: CDR1 SGHTA and CDR2 FQGNSA. CDR3: CASSLVRGAGGKETQYF. CDR3 DNA sequence: TGTGCCAGCAGCTTAGTCCGCGGGGCCGGAGGAAAAGAGACCCAGTACTTC.

The rearrangement links TRBV5-1 to TRBJ2-3; 9 bases align to TRBD1. Unmatched junction bases numbered 3, after V lost 1 base and J lost 6 bases. CDR3 length: 14 amino acids. The germline V gene has CDR1 SGHRS and CDR2 YFSETQ. The CDR3 DNA reads TGCGCCAGCAGCTTGACCGGACAGGGGGATACGCAGTATTTT. It encodes CASSLTGQGDTQYF.

V is TRBV7-9 and J is TRBJ2-3; the D is unclear. V was shortened by 5 bases and J by 6 bases, with 12 bases between the two germline ends. The germline V gene encodes CDR1 SEHNR and CDR2 FQNEAQ (reference sequence). The CDR3 length is 13 residues. CDR3 in amino acids: CASSRNLGDTQYF. The DNA of the CDR3 is TGTGCCAGCAGCCGGAACTTGGGGGATACGCAGTATTTT.

The V gene is TRBV7-9, the J gene TRBJ1-4; no clear D gene. Germline CDR1 SEHNR, CDR2 FQNEAQ (reference sequence). The CDR3 runs 16 residues. V was cut by 4 bases and J by 0 bases, with 12 bases left in between. The CDR3 sequence is CASSSGTPSTNEKLFF. The CDR3 DNA sequence: TGTGCCAGCAGCTCCGGAACGCCCTCAACTAATGAAAAACTGTTTTTT.

Remarks on this clone: The sample has other DNA sequences that encode this CDR3 too. CDR3 sequence reads: CAWSVGQANTEAFF. The CDR3 DNA follows: TGTGCCTGGAGTGTCGGACAGGCGAACACTGAAGCTTTCTTT. The chain uses TRBV30 and TRBJ1-1; 7 bases align to TRBD1. The CDR3 sequence is 14 residues long. Trimming removed 0 bases from V and 1 base from J; junction bases left unmatched: 2. Germline loops: CDR1 GTSNPN, CDR2 SVGIG (reference sequence). Based on the CDR3 plus reference TRBV30 and TRBJ1-1, the full variable domain is SQTIHQWPATLVQPVGSPLSLECTVEGTSNPNLYWYRQAAGRGLQLLFYSVGIGQISSEVPQNLSASRPQDRQFILSSKKLLLSDSGFYLCAWSVGQANTEAFFGQGTRLTVV.

The chain carries TRBV2 and TRBJ2-1; 12 nucleotides align to TRBD2. From germline, CDR1 is SNHLY and CDR2 FYNNEI. The trim removed 4 bases at V and 4 bases at J, leaving 5 bases unmatched. CDR3 length: 16 residues. CDR3 residues: CASSVSGLAGYNEQFF. The CDR3 DNA sequence: TGTGCCAGCAGTGTAAGTGGACTAGCGGGGTACAATGAGCAGTTCTTC.

V usage is TRBV5-6 and J usage is TRBJ2-3; TRBD1 agrees at 10 bases. This CDR3 spans 19 amino acids. Germline V gene lookup returns CDR1 SGHDT and CDR2 YYEEEE. V trimming: 6 bases; J trimming: 0 bases; junction bases outside the gene matches: 16. The CDR3 protein is CASTFFTGTGVPSTDTQYF. Written as DNA, the CDR3 is TGTGCCAGCACCTTTTTTACCGGGACAGGGGTTCCTAGCACAGATACGCAGTATTTT.

This clone has just a few counts. The genes are TRBV29-1 and TRBJ1-4, with D possibly TRBD1 on 5 matching bases. The germline gives CDR1 SQVTM, CDR2 ANQGSEA. V was clipped by 4 bases and J by 3 bases, with 9 bases between them. The CDR3 contains 13 residues. CDR3 loop: CSVAGSANEKLFF. DNA of the CDR3: TGCAGCGTTGCAGGGTCAGCTAATGAAAAACTGTTTTTT.

This clone was observed once. The sample contains more than one DNA sequence encoding this CDR3. The V gene is TRBV19, the J gene TRBJ1-5, with 8 bases that match TRBD1. This CDR3 has 16 residues. Unmatched junction bases numbered 4, after V lost 3 bases and J lost 0 bases. Germline CDR1 LNHDA, CDR2 SQIVND (reference sequence). The CDR3, as DNA: TGTGCCAGTAGTATCGACAGGGGCCGTAGCAATCAGCCCCAGCATTTT. Protein product: CASSIDRGRSNQPQHF.

The V gene is TRBV7-9, the J gene TRBJ2-3; tentatively, D is TRBD1 or TRBD2 (5 bases each). V was pared by 5 bases and J by 10 bases, with 19 bases between. The CDR3 length is 14 residues. In germline, CDR1 is SEHNR, CDR2 FQNEAQ (reference sequence). This CDR3 is CASSPDSGLGAQYF. In DNA, the CDR3 is TGTGCCAGCAGCCCCGACTCGGGCCTGGGGGCGCAGTATTTT.

This clone has a handful of counts. The V and J genes are TRBV30 and TRBJ1-4; 8 bases agree with TRBD1. The CDR3 contains 14 residues. Germline lookup yields CDR1 GTSNPN and CDR2 SVGIG (reference sequence). The J segment lost 2 bases and the V segment lost 2 bases, leaving 1 base of the junction unmatched. In DNA, the CDR3 is TGTGCCTGGAGTTACAGGGGGACTAATGAAAAACTGTTTTTT. It codes for CAWSYRGTNEKLFF.

The chain uses TRBV7-9 and TRBJ2-3; D is unclear. This CDR3 comprises 15 residues. V was shortened by 2 bases and J by 3 bases, with 12 bases between the two germline ends. Germline loops: CDR1 SEHNR, CDR2 FQNEAQ (reference sequence). Here the CDR3 DNA reads TGTGCCAGCAGCTTACTCAAAACCGGGACAGATACGCAGTATTTT. As protein: CASSLLKTGTDTQYF. The entire variable domain, with the rest obtained from reference TRBV7-9 and TRBJ2-3, is as follows: DTGVSQNPRHKITKRGQNVTFRCDPISEHNRLYWYRQTLGQGPEFLTYFQNEAQLEKSRLLSDRFSAERPKGSFSTLEIQRTEQGDSAMYLCASSLLKTGTDTQYFGPGTRLTVL.

The CDR3 here is CASSPGDRLSYEQYF. Written as DNA, the CDR3 is TGCGCCAGCAGCCCCGGGGACCGCCTTTCCTACGAGCAGTACTTC. This chain links TRBV5-1 with TRBJ2-7, with D perhaps assigned TRBD1 or TRBD2 (5 bases each). The CDR3 runs 15 residues. V lost 4 bases, J lost 1 base, and 15 bases lay in between. The germline gives CDR1 SGHRS, CDR2 YFSETQ.

Concerning this clone: Within the sample, other DNA sequences also encode this same CDR3. The gene calls are TRBV2 and TRBJ2-1; D ambiguous. Germline V CDR1 and CDR2: SNHLY, FYNNEI. The V gene lost 4 bases and the J gene lost 0 bases, with 4 bases spanning the gap. This CDR3 has 13 residues. The CDR3 DNA reads as TGTGCCAGCAGTGGAAGCTCCTACAATGAGCAGTTCTTC. Amino acids: CASSGSSYNEQFF.

J is TRBJ2-6 and V is TRBV6-5; perhaps TRBD1 as D (5 bases). Germline V gene lookup returns CDR1 MNHEY and CDR2 SVGAGI. The length of the CDR3 is 15 residues. V was trimmed by 8 bases and J by 0 bases, leaving 11 bases between them. The CDR3 is CASQGSSSGANVLTF. The CDR3 nucleotides read TGTGCCAGCCAGGGCTCCAGCTCTGGGGCCAACGTCCTGACTTTC.

The chain is built from TRBV21-1 and TRBJ1-5; no DNA check was done on the table's D call, TRBD1. TRBV21-1 has pseudogene status. The length of the CDR3 is 21 residues. DNA for the CDR3: TGTGCCAGCAGCGCGACTTCCGGGACACGGAATTTATCGTATAGCAATCAGCCCCAGCATTTT. It specifies CASSATSGTRNLSYSNQPQHF.

The chain is built from TRBV2 and TRBJ1-5; possibly TRBD1 for D (6 bases). The CDR3 has 12 residues. V was shortened by 7 bases and J by 10 bases, with 14 bases between the two germline ends. CDR1 and CDR2 from the germline V gene are SNHLY and FYNNEI. CDR3 amino acids: CASKGGGYPQHF. The DNA for the CDR3 is TGTGCCAGCAAGGGGGGGGGCTACCCCCAGCATTTT.

The sample holds one count of this clone. The chain couples TRBV7-9 to TRBJ2-2; D not resolved. The CDR3 totals 16 residues. Deletions cut 2 bases from V and 3 bases from J, with 13 bases between. Germline V lookup: CDR1 SEHNR, CDR2 FQNEAQ (reference sequence). In DNA, the CDR3 is TGTGCCAGCAGCTTATTCCTCGCGGCTGACACCGGGGAGCTGTTTTTT. The encoded protein is CASSLFLAADTGELFF.